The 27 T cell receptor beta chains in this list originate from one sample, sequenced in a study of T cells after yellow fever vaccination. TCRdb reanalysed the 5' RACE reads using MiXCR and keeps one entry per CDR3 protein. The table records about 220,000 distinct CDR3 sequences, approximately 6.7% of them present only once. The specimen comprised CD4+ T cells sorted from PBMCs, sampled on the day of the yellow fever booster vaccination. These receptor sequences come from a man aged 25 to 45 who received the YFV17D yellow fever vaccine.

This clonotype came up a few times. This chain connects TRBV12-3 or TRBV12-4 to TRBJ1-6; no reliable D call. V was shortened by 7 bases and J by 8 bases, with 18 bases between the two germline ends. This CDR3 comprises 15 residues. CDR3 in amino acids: CASTVSFLWDSPLHF. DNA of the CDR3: TGTGCCAGCACCGTTTCGTTCCTTTGGGATTCACCCCTCCACTTT.

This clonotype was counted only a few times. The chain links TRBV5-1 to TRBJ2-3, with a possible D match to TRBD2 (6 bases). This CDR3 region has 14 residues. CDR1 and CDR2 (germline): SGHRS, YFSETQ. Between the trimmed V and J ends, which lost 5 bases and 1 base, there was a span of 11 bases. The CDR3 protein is CASREGSRTDTQYF. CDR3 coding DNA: TGCGCCAGCAGGGAGGGGTCCCGCACAGATACGCAGTATTTT.

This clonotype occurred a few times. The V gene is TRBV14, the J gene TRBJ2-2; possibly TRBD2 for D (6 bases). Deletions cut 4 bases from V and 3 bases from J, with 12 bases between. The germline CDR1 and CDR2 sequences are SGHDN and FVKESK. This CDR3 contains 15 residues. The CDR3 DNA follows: TGTGCCAGCAGCCTCGGCGGGATGTACACCGGGGAGCTGTTTTTT. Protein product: CASSLGGMYTGELFF.

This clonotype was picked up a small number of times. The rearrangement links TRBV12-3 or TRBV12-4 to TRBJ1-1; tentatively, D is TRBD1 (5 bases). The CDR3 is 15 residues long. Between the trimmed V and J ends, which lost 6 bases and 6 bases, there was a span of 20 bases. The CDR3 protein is CASSIAGRGRAEAFF. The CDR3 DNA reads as TGTGCCAGCAGCATCGCGGGACGGGGAAGGGCTGAAGCTTTCTTT.

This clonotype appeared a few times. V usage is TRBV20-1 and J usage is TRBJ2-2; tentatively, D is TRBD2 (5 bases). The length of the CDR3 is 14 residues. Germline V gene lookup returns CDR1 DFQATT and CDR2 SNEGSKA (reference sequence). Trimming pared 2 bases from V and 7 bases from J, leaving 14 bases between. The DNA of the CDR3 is TGCAGTGCTAGATCTCCGGGGTTTGTCGGGGAGCTGTTTTTT. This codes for CSARSPGFVGELFF.

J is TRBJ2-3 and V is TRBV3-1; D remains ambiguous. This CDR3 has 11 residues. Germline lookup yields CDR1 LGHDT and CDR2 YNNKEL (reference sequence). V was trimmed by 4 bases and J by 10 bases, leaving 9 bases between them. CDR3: CASSLGSSQYF. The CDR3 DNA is TGTGCCAGCAGCCTCGGCTCCTCGCAGTATTTT.

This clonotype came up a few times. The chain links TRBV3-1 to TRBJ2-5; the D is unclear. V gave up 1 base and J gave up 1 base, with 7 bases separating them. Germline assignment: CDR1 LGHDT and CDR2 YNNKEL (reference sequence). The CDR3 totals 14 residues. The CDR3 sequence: CASSQVTFQETQYF. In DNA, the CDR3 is TGTGCCAGCAGCCAAGTGACTTTCCAAGAGACCCAGTACTTC.

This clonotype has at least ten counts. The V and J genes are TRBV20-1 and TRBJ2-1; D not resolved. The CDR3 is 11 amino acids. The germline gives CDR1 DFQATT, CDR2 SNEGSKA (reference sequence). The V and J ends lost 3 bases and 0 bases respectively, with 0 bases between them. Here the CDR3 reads CSASSYNEQFF. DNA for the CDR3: TGCAGTGCTAGCTCCTACAATGAGCAGTTCTTC.

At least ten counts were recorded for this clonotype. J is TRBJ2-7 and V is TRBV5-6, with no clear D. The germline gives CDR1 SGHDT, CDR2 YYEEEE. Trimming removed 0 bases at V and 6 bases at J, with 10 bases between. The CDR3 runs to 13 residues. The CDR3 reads CASSLAVGGEQYF. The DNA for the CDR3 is TGTGCCAGCAGCTTGGCCGTCGGTGGCGAGCAGTACTTC.

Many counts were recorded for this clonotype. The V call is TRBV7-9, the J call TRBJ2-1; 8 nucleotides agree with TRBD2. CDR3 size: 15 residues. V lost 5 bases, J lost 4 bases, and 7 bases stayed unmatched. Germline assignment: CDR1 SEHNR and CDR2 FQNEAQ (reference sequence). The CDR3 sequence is CASSALSGKYNEQFF. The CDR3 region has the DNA TGTGCCAGCAGCGCCCTTAGCGGGAAGTACAATGAGCAGTTCTTC.

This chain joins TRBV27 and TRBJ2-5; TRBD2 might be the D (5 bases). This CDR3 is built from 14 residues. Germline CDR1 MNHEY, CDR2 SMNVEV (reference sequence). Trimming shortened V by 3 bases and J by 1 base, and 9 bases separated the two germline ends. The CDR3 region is CASSFVGAQETQYF. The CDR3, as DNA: TGTGCCAGCAGTTTTGTGGGAGCCCAAGAGACCCAGTACTTC.

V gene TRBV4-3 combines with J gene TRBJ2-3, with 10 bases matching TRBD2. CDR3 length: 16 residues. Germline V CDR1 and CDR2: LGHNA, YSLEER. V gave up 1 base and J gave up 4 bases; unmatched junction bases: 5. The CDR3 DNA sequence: TGCGCCAGCAGCCAAGGTGCTAGCGGGAGCGCAGATACGCAGTATTTT. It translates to CASSQGASGSADTQYF.

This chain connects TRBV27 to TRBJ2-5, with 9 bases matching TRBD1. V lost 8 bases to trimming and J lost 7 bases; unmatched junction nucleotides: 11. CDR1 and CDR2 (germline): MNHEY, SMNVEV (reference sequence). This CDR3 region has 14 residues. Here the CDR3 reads CASRRDRAPGTQYF. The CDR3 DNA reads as TGTGCCAGCCGCCGGGACAGGGCCCCCGGGACCCAGTACTTC.

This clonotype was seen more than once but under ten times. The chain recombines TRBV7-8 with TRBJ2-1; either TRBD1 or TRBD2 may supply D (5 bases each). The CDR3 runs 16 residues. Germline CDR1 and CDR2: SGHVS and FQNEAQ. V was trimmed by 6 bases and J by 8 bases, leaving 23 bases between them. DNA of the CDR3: TGTGCCAGCAGTAGATCCGGGACGGGCGCCAGTTATGAGCAGTTCTTC. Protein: CASSRSGTGASYEQFF.

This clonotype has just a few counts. The chain's CDR3 is CASSPGHSYEQYF. CDR3 DNA sequence: TGTGCCAGCTCACCGGGACACTCCTACGAGCAGTACTTC. The rearrangement joins TRBV18 to TRBJ2-7; tentatively, D is TRBD1 (6 bases). This CDR3 comprises 13 residues. V was shortened by 3 bases and J by 0 bases, with 6 bases between the two germline ends. CDR1 and CDR2 (germline): KGHSH, LQKENI.

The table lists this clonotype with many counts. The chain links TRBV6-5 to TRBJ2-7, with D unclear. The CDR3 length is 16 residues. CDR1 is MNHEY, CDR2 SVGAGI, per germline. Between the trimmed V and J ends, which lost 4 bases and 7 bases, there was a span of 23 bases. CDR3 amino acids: CASSSRRSTRLGEQYF. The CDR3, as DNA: TGTGCCAGCAGTTCCCGACGGAGCACCCGTTTGGGGGAGCAGTACTTC.

Written as DNA, the CDR3 is TGCGCCAGCAGTGATTCCACTGAAGCTTTCTTT. Its protein is CASSDSTEAFF. This chain joins TRBV10-2 and TRBJ1-1; no definite D call. In germline, CDR1 is WSHSY, CDR2 SAAADI. V gave up 3 bases and J gave up 4 bases, with 3 bases separating them. The length of the CDR3 is 11 residues.

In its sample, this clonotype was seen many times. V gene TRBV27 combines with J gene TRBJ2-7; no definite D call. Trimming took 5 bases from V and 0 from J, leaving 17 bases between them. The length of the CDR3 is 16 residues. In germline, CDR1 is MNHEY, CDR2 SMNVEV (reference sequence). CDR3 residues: CASSLTLATNSYEQYF. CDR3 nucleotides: TGTGCCAGCAGTCTCACACTCGCCACAAACTCCTACGAGCAGTACTTC.

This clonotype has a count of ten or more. The CDR3 sequence is CASSLGVSNQPQHF. The CDR3 DNA follows: TGCGCCAGCAGCTTGGGTGTTAGCAATCAGCCCCAGCATTTT. The chain uses TRBV5-1 and TRBJ1-5; D unclear. V shed 0 bases and J shed 0 bases, with 4 bases lying between them. Germline assignment: CDR1 SGHRS and CDR2 YFSETQ. The CDR3 covers 14 residues.

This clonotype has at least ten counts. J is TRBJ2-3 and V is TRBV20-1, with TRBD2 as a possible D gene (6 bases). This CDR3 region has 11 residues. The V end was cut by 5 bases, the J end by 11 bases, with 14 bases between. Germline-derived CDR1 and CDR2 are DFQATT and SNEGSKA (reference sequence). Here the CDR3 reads CSAPRGYGQYF. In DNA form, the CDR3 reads TGCAGTGCTCCCCGGGGGTATGGGCAGTATTTT.

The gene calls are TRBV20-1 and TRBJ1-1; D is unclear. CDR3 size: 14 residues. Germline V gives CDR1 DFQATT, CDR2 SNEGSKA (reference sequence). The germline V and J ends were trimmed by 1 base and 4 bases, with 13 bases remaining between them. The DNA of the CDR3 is TGCAGTGCTAGAGCCCGACAAAGCCCCACTGAAGCTTTCTTT. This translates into CSARARQSPTEAFF.

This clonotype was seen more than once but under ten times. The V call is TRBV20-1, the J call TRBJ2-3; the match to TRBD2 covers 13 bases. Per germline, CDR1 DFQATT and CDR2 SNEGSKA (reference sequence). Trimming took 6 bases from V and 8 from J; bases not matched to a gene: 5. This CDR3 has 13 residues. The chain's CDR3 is CSAGTSGILTQYF. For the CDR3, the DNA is TGCAGTGCCGGGACTAGCGGGATCCTTACGCAGTATTTT.

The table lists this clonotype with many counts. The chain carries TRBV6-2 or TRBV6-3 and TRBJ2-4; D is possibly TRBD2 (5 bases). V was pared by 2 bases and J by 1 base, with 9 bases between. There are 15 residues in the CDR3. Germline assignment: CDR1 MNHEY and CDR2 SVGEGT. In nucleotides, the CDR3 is TGTGCCAGCAGTTACCCGGGGAGCGCCAAAAACATTCAGTACTTC. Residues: CASSYPGSAKNIQYF.

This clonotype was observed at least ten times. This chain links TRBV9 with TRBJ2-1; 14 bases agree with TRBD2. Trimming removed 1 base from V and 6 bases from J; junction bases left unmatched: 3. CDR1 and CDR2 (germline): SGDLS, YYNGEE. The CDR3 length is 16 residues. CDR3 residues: CASSVNGLAGGNEQFF. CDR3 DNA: TGTGCCAGCAGCGTAAACGGACTAGCGGGGGGCAATGAGCAGTTCTTC.

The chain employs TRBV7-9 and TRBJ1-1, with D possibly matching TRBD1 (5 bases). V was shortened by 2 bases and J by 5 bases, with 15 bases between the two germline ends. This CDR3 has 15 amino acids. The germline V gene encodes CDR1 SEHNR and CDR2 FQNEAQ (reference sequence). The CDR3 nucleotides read TGTGCCAGCAGCTTATTTGGGGGATCGGAAACTGAAGCTTTCTTT. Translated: CASSLFGGSETEAFF.

The DNA of the CDR3 is TGCAGTACTCCGGTACAGGGGCCCGGGGAGCTGTTTTTT. It encodes CSTPVQGPGELFF. The V call is TRBV20-1, the J call TRBJ2-2; 7 bases align to TRBD1. The germline gives CDR1 DFQATT, CDR2 SNEGSKA (reference sequence). V was pared by 8 bases and J by 6 bases, with 9 bases of the junction left unmatched. This CDR3 contains 13 residues.

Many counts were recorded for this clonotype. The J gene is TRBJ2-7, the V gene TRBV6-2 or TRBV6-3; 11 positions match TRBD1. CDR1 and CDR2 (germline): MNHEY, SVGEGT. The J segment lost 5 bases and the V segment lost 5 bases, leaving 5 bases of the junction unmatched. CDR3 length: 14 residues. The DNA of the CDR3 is TGTGCCAGCAGTAGGACAGGGGGCTTCCACGAGCAGTACTTC. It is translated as CASSRTGGFHEQYF.